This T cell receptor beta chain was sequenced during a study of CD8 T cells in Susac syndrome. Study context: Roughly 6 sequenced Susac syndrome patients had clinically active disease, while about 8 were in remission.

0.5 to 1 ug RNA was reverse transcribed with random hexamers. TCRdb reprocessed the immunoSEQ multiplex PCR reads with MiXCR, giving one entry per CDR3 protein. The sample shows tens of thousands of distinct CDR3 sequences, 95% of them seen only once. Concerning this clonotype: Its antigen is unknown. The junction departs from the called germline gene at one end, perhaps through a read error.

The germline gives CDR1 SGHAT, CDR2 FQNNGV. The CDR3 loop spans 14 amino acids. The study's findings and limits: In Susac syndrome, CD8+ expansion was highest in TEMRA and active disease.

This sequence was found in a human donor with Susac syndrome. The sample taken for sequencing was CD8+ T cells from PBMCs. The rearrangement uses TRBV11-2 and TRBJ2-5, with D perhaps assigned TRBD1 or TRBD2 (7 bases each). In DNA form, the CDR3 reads TGTGCCAGCAGCTGGGGGGGACAGCAAGAGATCCAGTACTTC. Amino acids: CASSWGGQQEIQYF.